This TCR beta chain was obtained from a study of T cells after yellow fever vaccination. This clonotype was recorded many times. Trimming removed 8 bases at V and 7 bases at J, with 14 bases between. This CDR3 has 12 residues. The germline V gene has CDR1 KGHDR and CDR2 SFDVKD. In TCRdb, the 5' RACE reads were re-called with MiXCR into one record per CDR3 protein. The table lists roughly 150,000 distinct CDR3 sequences, 5% to 7.5% of them singletons. The chain combines TRBV24-1 with TRBJ2-7, with D unresolved. The sequencing used CD4+ T cells sorted from PBMCs, collected 10 days after the yellow fever booster vaccination. This sequence was found in a young man who received the YFV17D yellow fever vaccine. The CDR3 here is CATTRPRLEQYF. The CDR3 DNA sequence: TGTGCCACCACCCGCCCCCGGTTAGAGCAGTACTTC.